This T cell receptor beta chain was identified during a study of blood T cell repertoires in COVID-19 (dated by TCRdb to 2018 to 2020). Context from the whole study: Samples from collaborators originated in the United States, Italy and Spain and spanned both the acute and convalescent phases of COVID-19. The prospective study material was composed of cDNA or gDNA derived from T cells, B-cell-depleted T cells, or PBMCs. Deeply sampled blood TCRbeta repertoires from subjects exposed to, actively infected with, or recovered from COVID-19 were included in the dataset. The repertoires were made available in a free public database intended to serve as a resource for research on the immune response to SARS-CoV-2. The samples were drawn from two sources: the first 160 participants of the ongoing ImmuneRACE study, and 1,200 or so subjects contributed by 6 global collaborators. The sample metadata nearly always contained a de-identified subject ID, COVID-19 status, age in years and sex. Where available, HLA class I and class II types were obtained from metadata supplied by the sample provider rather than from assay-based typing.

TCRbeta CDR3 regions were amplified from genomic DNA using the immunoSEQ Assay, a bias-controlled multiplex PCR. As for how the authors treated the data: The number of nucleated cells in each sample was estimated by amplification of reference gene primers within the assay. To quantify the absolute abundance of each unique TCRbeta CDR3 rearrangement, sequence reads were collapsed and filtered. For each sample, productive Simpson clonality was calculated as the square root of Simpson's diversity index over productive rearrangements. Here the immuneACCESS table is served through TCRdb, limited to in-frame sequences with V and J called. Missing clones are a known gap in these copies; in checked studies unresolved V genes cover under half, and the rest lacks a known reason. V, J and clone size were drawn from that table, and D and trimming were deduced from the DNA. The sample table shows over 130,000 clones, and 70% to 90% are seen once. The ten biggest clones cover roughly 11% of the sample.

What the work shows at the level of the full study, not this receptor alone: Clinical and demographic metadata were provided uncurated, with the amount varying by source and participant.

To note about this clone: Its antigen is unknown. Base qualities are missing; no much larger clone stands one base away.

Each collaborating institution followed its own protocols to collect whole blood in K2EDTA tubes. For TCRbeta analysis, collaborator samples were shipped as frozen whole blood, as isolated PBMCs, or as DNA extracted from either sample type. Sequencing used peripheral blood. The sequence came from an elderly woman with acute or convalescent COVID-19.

The CDR3 sequence is CASSLGPSYGYTF. The nucleotide sequence is given as TGTGCCAGCAGTTTGGGGCCCAGCTATGGCTACACCTTC. The chain is made from TRBV6-5 and TRBJ1-2; TRBD1 is a weak D gene call, 5 bases matching. V is reduced by 4 bases and J by 4 bases, leaving a spacing of 10 bases between them. CDR1 and CDR2, per the germline V gene, are MNHEY and SVGAGI. From the cysteine up to the phenylalanine, the CDR3 has a length of 13 residues. Of the read, only the CDR3 DNA is kept; its 39 bases are in frame from base 1.